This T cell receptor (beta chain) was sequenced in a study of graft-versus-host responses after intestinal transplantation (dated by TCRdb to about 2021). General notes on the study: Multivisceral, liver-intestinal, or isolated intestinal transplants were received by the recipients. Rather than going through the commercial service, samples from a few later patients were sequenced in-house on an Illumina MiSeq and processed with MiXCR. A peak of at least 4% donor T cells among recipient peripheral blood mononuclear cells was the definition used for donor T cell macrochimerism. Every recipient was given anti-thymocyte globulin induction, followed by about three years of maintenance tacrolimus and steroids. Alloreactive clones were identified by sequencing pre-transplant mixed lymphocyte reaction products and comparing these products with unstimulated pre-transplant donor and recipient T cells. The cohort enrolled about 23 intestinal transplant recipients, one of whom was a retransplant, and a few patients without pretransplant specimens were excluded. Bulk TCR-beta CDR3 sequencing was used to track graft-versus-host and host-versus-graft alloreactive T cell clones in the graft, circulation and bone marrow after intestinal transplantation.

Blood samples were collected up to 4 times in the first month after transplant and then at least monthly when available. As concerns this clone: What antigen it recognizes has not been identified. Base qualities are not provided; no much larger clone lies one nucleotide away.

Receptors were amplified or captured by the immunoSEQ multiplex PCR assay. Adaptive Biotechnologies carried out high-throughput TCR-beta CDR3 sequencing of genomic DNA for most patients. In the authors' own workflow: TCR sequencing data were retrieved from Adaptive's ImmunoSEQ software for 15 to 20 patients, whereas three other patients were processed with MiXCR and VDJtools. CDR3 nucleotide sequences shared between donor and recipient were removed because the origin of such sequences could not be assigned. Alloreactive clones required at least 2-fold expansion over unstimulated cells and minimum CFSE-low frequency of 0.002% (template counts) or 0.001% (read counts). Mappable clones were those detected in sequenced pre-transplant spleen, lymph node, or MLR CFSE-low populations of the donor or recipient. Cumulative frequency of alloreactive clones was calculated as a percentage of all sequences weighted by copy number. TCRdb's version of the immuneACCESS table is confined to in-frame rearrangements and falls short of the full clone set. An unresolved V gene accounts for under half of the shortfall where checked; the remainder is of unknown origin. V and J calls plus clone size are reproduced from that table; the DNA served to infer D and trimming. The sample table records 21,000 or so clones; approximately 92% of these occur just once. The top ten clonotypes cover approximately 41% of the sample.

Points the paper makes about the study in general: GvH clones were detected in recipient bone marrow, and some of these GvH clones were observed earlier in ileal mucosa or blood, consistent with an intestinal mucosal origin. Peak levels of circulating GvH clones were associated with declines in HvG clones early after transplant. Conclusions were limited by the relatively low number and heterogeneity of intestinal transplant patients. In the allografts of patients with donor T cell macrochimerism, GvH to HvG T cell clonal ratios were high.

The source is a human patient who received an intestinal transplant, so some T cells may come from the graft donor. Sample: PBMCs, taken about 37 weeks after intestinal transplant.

This receptor has the CDR3 CATSRGSQYMRNEQFF. The nucleotide sequence is given as TGTGCCACCAGCAGAGGGTCTCAATATATGAGGAATGAGCAGTTCTTC. This chain joins TRBV15 to TRBJ2-1, with the identity of the D gene unclear. Deletion took 1 base off V and 7 bases off J, with a span of 17 bases between the germline ends. From the germline V gene (reference sequence), CDR1 is LNHNV and CDR2 is YYDKDF. The cysteine opens and the phenylalanine closes a CDR3 of 16 amino acids. Only CDR3 DNA is held: 48 bases, read in frame from base 1.